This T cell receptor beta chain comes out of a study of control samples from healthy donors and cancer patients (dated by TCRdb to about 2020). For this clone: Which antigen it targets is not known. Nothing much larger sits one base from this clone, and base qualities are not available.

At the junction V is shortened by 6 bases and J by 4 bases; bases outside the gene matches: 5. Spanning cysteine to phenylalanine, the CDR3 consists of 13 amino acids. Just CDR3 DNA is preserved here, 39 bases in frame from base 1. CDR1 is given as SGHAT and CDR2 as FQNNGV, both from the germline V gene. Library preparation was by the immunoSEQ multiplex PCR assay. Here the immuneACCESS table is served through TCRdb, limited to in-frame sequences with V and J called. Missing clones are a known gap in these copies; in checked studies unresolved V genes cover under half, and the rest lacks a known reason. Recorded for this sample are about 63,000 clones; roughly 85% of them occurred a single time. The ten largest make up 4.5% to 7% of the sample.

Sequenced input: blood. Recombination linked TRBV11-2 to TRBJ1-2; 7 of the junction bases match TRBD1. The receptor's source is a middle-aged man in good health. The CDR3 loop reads CASSPQGTYGYTF. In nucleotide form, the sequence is TGTGCCAGCAGTCCACAGGGGACCTATGGCTACACCTTC.